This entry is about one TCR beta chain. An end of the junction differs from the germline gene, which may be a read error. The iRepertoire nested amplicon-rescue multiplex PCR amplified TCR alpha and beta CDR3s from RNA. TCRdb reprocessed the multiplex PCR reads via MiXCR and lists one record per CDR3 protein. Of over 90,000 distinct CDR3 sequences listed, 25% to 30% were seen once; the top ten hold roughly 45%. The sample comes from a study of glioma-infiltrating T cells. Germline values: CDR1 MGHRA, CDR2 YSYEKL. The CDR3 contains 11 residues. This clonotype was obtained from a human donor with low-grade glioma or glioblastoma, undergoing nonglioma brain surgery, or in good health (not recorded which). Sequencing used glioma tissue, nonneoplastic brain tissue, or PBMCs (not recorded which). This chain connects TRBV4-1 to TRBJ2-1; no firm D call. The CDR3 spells CASSQGNEQSF. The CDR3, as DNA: TGCGCCAGCAGCCAAGGGAATGAGCAGTCCTTC.